This entry is about one T cell receptor (beta chain). The antigen is unknown. Healthy bone marrow donors supplied every sample. V was trimmed by 5 bases and J by 4 bases, leaving 8 bases between them. Germline values: CDR1 MGHDK, CDR2 SYGVNS. This CDR3 has 12 residues. Researchers ran the PCR with 60 Vbeta and 13 Jbeta primers. Authors' processing steps: Later work found tens of millions of unique TCR beta chains, with approximately 12 million shared. The repertoire was sequenced with immunoSEQ multiplex PCR; TCRdb's copy has only in-frame clones and lacks some. V and J calls and clone size are as listed in that table; D and trimming were resolved from the DNA. The sample includes roughly 120,000 clones, roughly two thirds of them seen just once. The sample comes from a study of cytomegalovirus exposure and HLA in healthy donors. Overall study findings and caveats: In the analysis, some V segments, TRBV6-2 and TRBV6-3 included, were excluded as indistinguishable.

The chain carries TRBV25-1 and TRBJ2-5, with no clear D. This clonotype originated in a young man in good health and CMV-seropositive. Sequenced: PBMCs. CDR3 DNA sequence: TGTGCCAGCAGTTGGCCTGGAGAGACCCAGTACTTC. This encodes CASSWPGETQYF. Variable domain in full (rest from reference TRBV25-1 and TRBJ2-5): EADIYQTPRYLVIGTGKKITLECSQTMGHDKMYWYQQDPGMELHLIHYSYGVNSTEKGDLSSESTVSRIRTEHFPLTLESARPSHTSQYLCASSWPGETQYFGPGTRLLVL.